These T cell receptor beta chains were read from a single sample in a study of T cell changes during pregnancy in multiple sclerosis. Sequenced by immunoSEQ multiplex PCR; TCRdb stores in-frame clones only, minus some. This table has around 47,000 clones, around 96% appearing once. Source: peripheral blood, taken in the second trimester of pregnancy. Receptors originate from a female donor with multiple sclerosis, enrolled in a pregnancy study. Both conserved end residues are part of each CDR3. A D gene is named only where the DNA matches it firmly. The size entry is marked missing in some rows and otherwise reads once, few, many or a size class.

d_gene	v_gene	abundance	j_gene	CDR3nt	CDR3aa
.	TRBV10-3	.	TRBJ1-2	TGTGCCATCAGAATTAGGGACTTCGGCGCTAACTATGGCTACACCTTC	CAIRIRDFGANYGYTF
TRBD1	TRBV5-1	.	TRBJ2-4	TGCGCCAGCAGCACACAGGGGACCCAAAACATTCAGTACTTC	CASSTQGTQNIQYF
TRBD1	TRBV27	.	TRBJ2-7	TGTGCCAGCACCCCGACAGGGGCGAGCTACGAGCAGTACTTC	CASTPTGASYEQYF
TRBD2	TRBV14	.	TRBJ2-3	TGTGCCAGCAGCCAAGGATGGGCGGGAGCAACAGATACGCAGTATTTT	CASSQGWAGATDTQYF
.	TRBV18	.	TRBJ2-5	TGTGCCAGCTCACCCGGGACACCAAAAGAGACCCAGTACTTC	CASSPGTPKETQYF
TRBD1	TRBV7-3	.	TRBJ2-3	TGTGCCAGCAGCTTAAAAAGGACAGGGCCCCCAAACACAGATACGCAGTATTTT	CASSLKRTGPPNTDTQYF
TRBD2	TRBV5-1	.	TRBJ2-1	TGCGCCAGCAGCCCGCCGACTAGCGGGGGGGTCGGGCAGTTCTTC	CASSPPTSGGVGQFF
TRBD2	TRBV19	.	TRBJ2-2	TGTGCCACCAAGGGCGGGAGGGCCCCTGAGCTGTTTTTT	CATKGGRAPELFF
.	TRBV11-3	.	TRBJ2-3	TGTGCCAGCAGCCAAGCCCGTTCTAGCACAGATACGCAGTATTTT	CASSQARSSTDTQYF
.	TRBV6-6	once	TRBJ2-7	TGTGCCAGCAGTTACCTCCGGGGAGCCTACGAGCAGTACTTC	CASSYLRGAYEQYF
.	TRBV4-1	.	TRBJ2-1	TGCGCCAGCAGCCAAGATCCCTCGGTTGGGCAGTTCTTC	CASSQDPSVGQFF
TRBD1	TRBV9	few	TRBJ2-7	TGTGCCAGCAGCGCAATAGACAGGGATGAGCAGTACTTC	CASSAIDRDEQYF
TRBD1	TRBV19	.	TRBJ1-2	TGTGCCAGTAGTCCATCAGGGACAGGGGGTATCTATGGCTACACCTTC	CASSPSGTGGIYGYTF
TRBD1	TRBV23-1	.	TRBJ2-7	TGCGCCAGCAGCCTCCCCTCCGGGACAGGGTACCACGAGCAGTACTTC	CASSLPSGTGYHEQYF
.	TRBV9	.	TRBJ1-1	TGTGCCAGCAGCGTAGGTCCAGGGTGGAACACTGAAGCTTTCTTT	CASSVGPGWNTEAFF
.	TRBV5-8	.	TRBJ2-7	TGTGCCAGCAGCTTGTCTGGCCAGGGCGGCCACGAGCAGTACTTC	CASSLSGQGGHEQYF
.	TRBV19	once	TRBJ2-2	TGTGCCAGTACCCCTTTGAAAATGGCCGGGTACACCGGGGAGCTGTTTTTT	CASTPLKMAGYTGELFF
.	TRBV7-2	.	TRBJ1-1	TGTGCCAGCAGTTTATATCCGGGACAATTGGTGGCTGAAGCTTTCTTT	CASSLYPGQLVAEAFF
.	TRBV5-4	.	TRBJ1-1	TGTGCCAGCAGCTTTGGCCCGATTGCCACCCCGAATGAAGCTTTCTTT	CASSFGPIATPNEAFF
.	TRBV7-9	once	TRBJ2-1	TGTGCCAGCAGCTTTGGGGGGTTAGGCAATGAGCAGTTCTTC	CASSFGGLGNEQFF
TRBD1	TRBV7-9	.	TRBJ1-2	TGTGCCAGCAGCTCTAGAGGGGGATTGCTGACAGGGATGCACGGCTACACCTTC	CASSSRGGLLTGMHGYTF
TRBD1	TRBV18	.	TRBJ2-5	TGTGCCAGCTCACTCGACAGGGGGCCTGAGACCCAGTACTTC	CASSLDRGPETQYF
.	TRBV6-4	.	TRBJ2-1	TGTGCCAGCGCCAGAAGAGGAAGCTCCTACAATGAGCAGTTCTTC	CASARRGSSYNEQFF
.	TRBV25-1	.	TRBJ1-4	TGTGCCAGCAGTGCCTTCAAAGGGAAGGGGAACAATGAAAAACTGTTTTTT	CASSAFKGKGNNEKLFF
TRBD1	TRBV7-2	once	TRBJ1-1	TGTGCCAGCTGGGGACAGGGGGCTATGAACACTGAAGCTTTCTTT	CASWGQGAMNTEAFF
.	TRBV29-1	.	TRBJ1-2	TGCAGCGTTGAACAGGGTGGGGGCTACACCTTC	CSVEQGGGYTF
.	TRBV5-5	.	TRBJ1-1	TGTGCCAGCCAACTCGCGGGAGGGAAAACTGAAGCTTTCTTT	CASQLAGGKTEAFF
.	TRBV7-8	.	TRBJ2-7	TGTGCCAGCAGCTTAGCGGGGGCAGGGGCCAGGCAGTACTTC	CASSLAGAGARQYF
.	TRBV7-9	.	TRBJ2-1	TGTGCCAGCAGCTTAGCGGGAACTGGGGGGACTGGGTTCTTC	CASSLAGTGGTGFF
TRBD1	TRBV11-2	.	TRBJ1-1	TGTGCCAGCAGCCCGAAAACAGGGGGAAACACTGAAGCTTTCTTT	CASSPKTGGNTEAFF
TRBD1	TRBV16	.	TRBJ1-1	TGTGCCAGCAGCCAAGACAGGGTGGGGGTGAACACTGAAGCTTTCTTT	CASSQDRVGVNTEAFF
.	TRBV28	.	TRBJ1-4	TGTGCCAGCAAGGAGGGGTCTAATGAAAAACTGTTTTTT	CASKEGSNEKLFF
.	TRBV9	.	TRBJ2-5	TGTGCCAGCAGCGTAAGCGGACAAGAGACCCAGTACTTC	CASSVSGQETQYF
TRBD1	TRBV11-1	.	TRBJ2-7	TGTGCCAGCAGCCCTGACAGGGTAAGGCCACCTATGCACGAGCAGTACTTC	CASSPDRVRPPMHEQYF
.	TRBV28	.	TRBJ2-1	TGTGCCAGCAGTTTAGGGTTACAGGGTTACCCTCCCCCGTACAATGAGCAGTTCTTC	CASSLGLQGYPPPYNEQFF
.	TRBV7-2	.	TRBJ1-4	TGTGCCAGCAGCTTAGTGGCCAGGGGTGCAACTAATGAAAAACTGTTTTTT	CASSLVARGATNEKLFF
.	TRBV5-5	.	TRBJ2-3	TGTGCCAGCAGCTTGGCGGGGAGCACAGATACGCAGTATTTT	CASSLAGSTDTQYF
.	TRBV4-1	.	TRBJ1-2	TGCGCCAGCAGCCAAGATGCGCTAAACTATGGCTACACCTTC	CASSQDALNYGYTF
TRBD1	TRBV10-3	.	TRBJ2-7	TGTGCCATCAGTGACAGGGGGAAGAGCTCCTACGAGCAGTACTTC	CAISDRGKSSYEQYF
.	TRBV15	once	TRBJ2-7	TGTGCCACCAGCAGGGCACAGGATACCTACGAGCAGTACTTC	CATSRAQDTYEQYF
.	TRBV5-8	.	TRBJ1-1	TGTGCCAGCAGCACCACAGGTGCGAACACTGAAGCTTTCTTT	CASSTTGANTEAFF
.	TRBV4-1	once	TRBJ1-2	TGCGCCAGCAGCCAAGATGCGGGACTCGACGGCTACACCTTC	CASSQDAGLDGYTF
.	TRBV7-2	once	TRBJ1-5	TGTGCCAGCAGCTTGACAGGTGGCAATCAGCCCCAGCATTTT	CASSLTGGNQPQHF
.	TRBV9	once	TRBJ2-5	TGTGCCAGCAGCGTTATGCAGGGGCTCGGGGAGACCCAGTACTTC	CASSVMQGLGETQYF